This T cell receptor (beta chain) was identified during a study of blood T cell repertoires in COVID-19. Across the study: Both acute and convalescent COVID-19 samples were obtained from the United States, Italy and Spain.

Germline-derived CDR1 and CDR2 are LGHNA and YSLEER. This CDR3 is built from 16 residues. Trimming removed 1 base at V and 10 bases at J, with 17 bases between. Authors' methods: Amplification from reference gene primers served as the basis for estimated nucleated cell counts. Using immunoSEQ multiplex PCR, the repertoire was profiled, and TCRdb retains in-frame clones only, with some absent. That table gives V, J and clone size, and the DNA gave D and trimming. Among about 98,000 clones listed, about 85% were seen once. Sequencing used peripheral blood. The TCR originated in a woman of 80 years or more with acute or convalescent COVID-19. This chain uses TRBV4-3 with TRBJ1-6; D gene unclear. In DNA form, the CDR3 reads TGCGCCAGCAGCCAAGCCCAACAGAGTCTTAGGTCACCCCTCCACTTT. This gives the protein CASSQAQQSLRSPLHF.